The rows below give T cell receptor beta chains drawn from one sample of a study of early stage breast cancer tumors. Profiled with immunoSEQ multiplex PCR; TCRdb holds only in-frame clones, not every one. The top ten clones hold more than 3% of a sample with fewer than 90,000 clones, around 80% of them seen once. The sequenced material came from blood. Source of these receptors: a person in their sixties or seventies with breast cancer. CDR3s include the opening cysteine and the closing phenylalanine or tryptophan. Fields, in order: V gene, clone size, J gene, D gene, CDR3 DNA, CDR3 protein. A D gene is named only where the DNA matches it firmly. Clone size is not always given. Where it is, it says once, few, many or a class for expanded clones.

v_gene: TRBV18; abundance: -; j_gene: TRBJ1-5; d_gene: TRBD1; CDR3nt: TGTGCCAGCTCCCGGGACAGGGGAGCGAATCAGCCCCAGCATTTT; CDR3aa: CASSRDRGANQPQHF
v_gene: TRBV4-3; abundance: few; j_gene: TRBJ2-6; d_gene: TRBD1; CDR3nt: TGCGCCAGCAGCCAAGGAACAGGGGGAGTTGGGGCCAACGTCCTGACTTTC; CDR3aa: CASSQGTGGVGANVLTF
v_gene: TRBV9; abundance: -; j_gene: TRBJ2-7; d_gene: -; CDR3nt: TGTGCCAGCAGCGTAGCAATCGACCACTACGAGCAGTACTTC; CDR3aa: CASSVAIDHYEQYF
v_gene: TRBV19; abundance: -; j_gene: TRBJ2-3; d_gene: TRBD1; CDR3nt: TGTGCCAGTAGTCCCCAGGGGGCTGGGGTGACAGATACGCAGTATTTT; CDR3aa: CASSPQGAGVTDTQYF
v_gene: TRBV5-1; abundance: -; j_gene: TRBJ2-5; d_gene: TRBD2; CDR3nt: TGCGCCAGCAAAGCGGGGGGGGCCCAAGAGACCCAGTACTTC; CDR3aa: CASKAGGAQETQYF
v_gene: TRBV27; abundance: few; j_gene: TRBJ1-2; d_gene: -; CDR3nt: TGTGCCAGCAAAGACACCGGGAGAAACTATGGCTACACCTTC; CDR3aa: CASKDTGRNYGYTF
v_gene: TRBV18; abundance: -; j_gene: TRBJ2-7; d_gene: -; CDR3nt: TGTGCCAGCTCACCTACAGTACAGAAAAAAACCTACGAGCAGTACTTC; CDR3aa: CASSPTVQKKTYEQYF
v_gene: TRBV9; abundance: -; j_gene: TRBJ1-3; d_gene: -; CDR3nt: TGTGCCAGCAGCCTCGGAGGGAGGGATAGCTCTGGAAACACCATATATTTT; CDR3aa: CASSLGGRDSSGNTIYF
v_gene: TRBV5-6; abundance: -; j_gene: TRBJ2-7; d_gene: TRBD2; CDR3nt: TGTGCCAGCAGCATCGGACTAGCGGGACCTGCCCTGAGTGAGCAGTACTTC; CDR3aa: CASSIGLAGPALSEQYF
v_gene: TRBV10-3; abundance: -; j_gene: TRBJ2-2; d_gene: -; CDR3nt: TGTGCCATCAGTGAGTCTGGGTATACCGGGGAGCTGTTTTTT; CDR3aa: CAISESGYTGELFF
v_gene: TRBV11-3; abundance: -; j_gene: TRBJ2-3; d_gene: -; CDR3nt: TGTGCCAGCACCCCCGTCGGGGTCCCAGATACGCAGTATTTT; CDR3aa: CASTPVGVPDTQYF
v_gene: TRBV19; abundance: -; j_gene: TRBJ1-1; d_gene: TRBD1; CDR3nt: TGTGCCAGTAGGTACGAGGGGGCGGTAAACACTGAAGCTTTCTTT; CDR3aa: CASRYEGAVNTEAFF
v_gene: TRBV2; abundance: -; j_gene: TRBJ2-5; d_gene: -; CDR3nt: TGTGCCCGTAGTTATGTAGGGGATCGGGGAAAGAGCGAGACCCAGTACTTC; CDR3aa: CARSYVGDRGKSETQYF
v_gene: TRBV30; abundance: -; j_gene: TRBJ1-5; d_gene: -; CDR3nt: TGTGCCTGGAGTGTTGGGGAGGACCAGCCCCAGCATTTT; CDR3aa: CAWSVGEDQPQHF
v_gene: TRBV19; abundance: once; j_gene: TRBJ1-3; d_gene: -; CDR3nt: TGTGCCACCCGGGTCGAGGGAACATACTCTGGAAACACCATATATTTT; CDR3aa: CATRVEGTYSGNTIYF
v_gene: TRBV28; abundance: -; j_gene: TRBJ1-1; d_gene: -; CDR3nt: TGTGCCAGCGGCTCGGGAGGACCTGAAGCTTTCTTT; CDR3aa: CASGSGGPEAFF
v_gene: TRBV5-6; abundance: -; j_gene: TRBJ1-2; d_gene: -; CDR3nt: TGTGCCAGCAGCTTGATGCAGCTTAACTATGGCTACACCTTC; CDR3aa: CASSLMQLNYGYTF
v_gene: TRBV10-3; abundance: -; j_gene: TRBJ1-3; d_gene: -; CDR3nt: TGTGCCATCAGTGAGTTTAGAGGCTCCGGAAACACCATATATTTT; CDR3aa: CAISEFRGSGNTIYF
v_gene: TRBV7-9; abundance: -; j_gene: TRBJ2-1; d_gene: -; CDR3nt: TGTGCCAGCAGCCTAACGGGAGAAACTGAGCAGTTCTTC; CDR3aa: CASSLTGETEQFF
v_gene: TRBV28; abundance: few; j_gene: TRBJ1-5; d_gene: -; CDR3nt: TGTGCCAGCAGCTCCCCCAGGGGTGGTTATCAGCCCCAGCATTTT; CDR3aa: CASSSPRGGYQPQHF
v_gene: TRBV30; abundance: -; j_gene: TRBJ2-3; d_gene: -; CDR3nt: TGTGCCTGGAGTGTAGGGGGGCTAGCGGCAGATACGCAGTATTTT; CDR3aa: CAWSVGGLAADTQYF
v_gene: TRBV5-5; abundance: few; j_gene: TRBJ1-3; d_gene: -; CDR3nt: TGTGCCAGCAGCCGCGACAGCACTGGAAACACCATATATTTT; CDR3aa: CASSRDSTGNTIYF
v_gene: TRBV18; abundance: once; j_gene: TRBJ1-1; d_gene: -; CDR3nt: TGTGCCAGCTCACCACCGTCCGGGCCAGTGAACACTGAAGCTTTCTTT; CDR3aa: CASSPPSGPVNTEAFF
v_gene: TRBV2; abundance: -; j_gene: TRBJ2-3; d_gene: -; CDR3nt: TGTGCCAGCAGTGAACTCGTCAGGGTGGATACGCAGTATTTT; CDR3aa: CASSELVRVDTQYF
v_gene: TRBV10-3; abundance: -; j_gene: TRBJ2-2; d_gene: TRBD2; CDR3nt: TGTGCCATCTCCTTACTGGCGGGAGAAGACACCGGGGAGCTGTTTTTT; CDR3aa: CAISLLAGEDTGELFF
v_gene: TRBV6-1; abundance: once; j_gene: TRBJ1-5; d_gene: TRBD1; CDR3nt: TGTGCCAGCAGAGGACAGGGCGTTTCGGGGCCCCAGCATTTT; CDR3aa: CASRGQGVSGPQHF
v_gene: TRBV7-7; abundance: -; j_gene: TRBJ2-7; d_gene: -; CDR3nt: TGTGCTAGCAGCCCCCCGGGACCAGACCACGAGCAGTACTTC; CDR3aa: CASSPPGPDHEQYF
v_gene: TRBV27; abundance: -; j_gene: TRBJ2-7; d_gene: -; CDR3nt: TGTGCCAGCAGTTTAGTGGGGCTCGACGGGCCCAAGGCGAGGGAGCAGTACTTC; CDR3aa: CASSLVGLDGPKAREQYF
v_gene: TRBV7-2; abundance: -; j_gene: TRBJ2-7; d_gene: -; CDR3nt: TGTGCCAGCAGCTTGGGCGGGACCCGTTCCTACGAGCAGTACTTC; CDR3aa: CASSLGGTRSYEQYF
v_gene: TRBV10-3; abundance: once; j_gene: TRBJ2-3; d_gene: -; CDR3nt: TGTGCCATCAGTGCGGGCTCGGAGGATACGCAGTATTTT; CDR3aa: CAISAGSEDTQYF
v_gene: TRBV9; abundance: once; j_gene: TRBJ2-3; d_gene: TRBD2; CDR3nt: TGTGCCAGTGCTGAGTGGGGGAGGGGAGATACGCAGTATTTT; CDR3aa: CASAEWGRGDTQYF
v_gene: TRBV2; abundance: -; j_gene: TRBJ2-3; d_gene: -; CDR3nt: TGTGCCAGCAGTGAGCGGGGAGCAGATACGCAGTATTTT; CDR3aa: CASSERGADTQYF